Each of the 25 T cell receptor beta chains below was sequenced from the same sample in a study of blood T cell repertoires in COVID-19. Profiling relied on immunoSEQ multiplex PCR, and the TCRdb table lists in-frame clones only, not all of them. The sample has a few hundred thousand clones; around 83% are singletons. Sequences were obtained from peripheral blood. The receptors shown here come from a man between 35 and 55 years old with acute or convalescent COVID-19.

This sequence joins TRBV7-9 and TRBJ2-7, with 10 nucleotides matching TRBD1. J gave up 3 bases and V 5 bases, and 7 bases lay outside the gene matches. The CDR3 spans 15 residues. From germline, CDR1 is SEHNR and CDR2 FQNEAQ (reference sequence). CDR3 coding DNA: TGTGCCAGCAGCCACCCGGGACAGGGGTTCTACGAGCAGTACTTC. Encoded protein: CASSHPGQGFYEQYF.

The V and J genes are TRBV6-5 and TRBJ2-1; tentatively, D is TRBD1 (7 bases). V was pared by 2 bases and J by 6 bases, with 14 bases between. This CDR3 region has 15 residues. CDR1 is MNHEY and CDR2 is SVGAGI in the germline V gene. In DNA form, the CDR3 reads TGTGCCAGCAGTTACATAGCAGGGGGGTTCAATGAGCAGTTCTTC. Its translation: CASSYIAGGFNEQFF.

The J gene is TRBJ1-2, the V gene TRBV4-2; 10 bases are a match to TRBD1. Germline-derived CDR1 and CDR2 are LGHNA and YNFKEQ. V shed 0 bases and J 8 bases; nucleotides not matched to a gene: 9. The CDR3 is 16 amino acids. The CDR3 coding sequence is TGTGCCAGCAGCCAAGATCTTGGGACAGGGGATCGAGGCTACACCTTC. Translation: CASSQDLGTGDRGYTF.

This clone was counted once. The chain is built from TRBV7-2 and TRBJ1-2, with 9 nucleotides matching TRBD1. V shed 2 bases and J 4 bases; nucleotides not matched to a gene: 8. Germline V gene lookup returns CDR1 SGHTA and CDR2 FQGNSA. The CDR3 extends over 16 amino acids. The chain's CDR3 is CASSLNRGQGGYGYTF. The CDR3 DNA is TGTGCCAGCAGCTTAAACAGGGGACAGGGAGGCTATGGCTACACCTTC.

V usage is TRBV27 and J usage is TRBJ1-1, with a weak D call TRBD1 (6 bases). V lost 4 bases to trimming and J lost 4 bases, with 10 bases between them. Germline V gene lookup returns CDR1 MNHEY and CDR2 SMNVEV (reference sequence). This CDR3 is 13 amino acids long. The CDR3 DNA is TGTGCCAGCAGTTCACAGGGCCGCACTGAAGCTTTCTTT. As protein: CASSSQGRTEAFF.

CDR3 nucleotides: TGTGCCAGCAGCCCCACGACCCCGGGCGAGCAGTACTTC. Translation: CASSPTTPGEQYF. The chain recombines TRBV7-3 with TRBJ2-7, with D unclear. Trimming removed 5 bases at V and 6 bases at J, with 14 bases between. Germline V gives CDR1 SGHTA, CDR2 FQGTGA. This CDR3 contains 13 residues.

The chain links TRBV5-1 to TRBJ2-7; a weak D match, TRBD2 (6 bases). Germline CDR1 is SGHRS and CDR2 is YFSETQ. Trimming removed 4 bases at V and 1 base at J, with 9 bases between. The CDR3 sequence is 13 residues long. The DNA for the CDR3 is TGCGCCAGCAGCAGAGGGACTTCCTACGAGCAGTACTTC. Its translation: CASSRGTSYEQYF.

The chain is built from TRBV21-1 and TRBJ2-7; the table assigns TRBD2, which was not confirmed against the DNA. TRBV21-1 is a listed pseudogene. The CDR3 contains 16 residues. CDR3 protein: CASSIPGLKGFYEQYF. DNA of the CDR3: TGTGCCAGCAGCATTCCGGGGTTAAAGGGTTTCTACGAGCAGTACTTC.

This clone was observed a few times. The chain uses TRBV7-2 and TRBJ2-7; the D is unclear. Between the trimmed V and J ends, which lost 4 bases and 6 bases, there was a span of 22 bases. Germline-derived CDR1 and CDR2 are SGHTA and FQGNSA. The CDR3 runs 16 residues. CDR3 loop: CASSYTPGTSLGEQYF. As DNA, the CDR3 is TGTGCCAGCAGCTACACCCCAGGTACCTCTCTTGGCGAGCAGTACTTC.

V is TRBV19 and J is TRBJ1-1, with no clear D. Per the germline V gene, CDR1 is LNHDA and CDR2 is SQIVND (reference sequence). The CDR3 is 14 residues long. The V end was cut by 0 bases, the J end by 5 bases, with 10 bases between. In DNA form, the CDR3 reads TGTGCCAGTAGTATAGATTACGCTCGGACTGAAGCTTTCTTT. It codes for CASSIDYARTEAFF.

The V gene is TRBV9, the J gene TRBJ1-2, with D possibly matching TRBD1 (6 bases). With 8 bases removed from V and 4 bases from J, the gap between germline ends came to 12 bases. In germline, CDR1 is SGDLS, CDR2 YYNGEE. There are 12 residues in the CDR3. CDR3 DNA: TGTGCCAGTAGGGACATGGCCTATGGCTACACCTTC. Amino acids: CASRDMAYGYTF.

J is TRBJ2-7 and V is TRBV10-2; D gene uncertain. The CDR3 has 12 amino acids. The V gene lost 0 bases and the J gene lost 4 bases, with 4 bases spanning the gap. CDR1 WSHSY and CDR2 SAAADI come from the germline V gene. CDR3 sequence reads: CASSESAYEQYF. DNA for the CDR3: TGCGCCAGCAGTGAGTCGGCATACGAGCAGTACTTC.

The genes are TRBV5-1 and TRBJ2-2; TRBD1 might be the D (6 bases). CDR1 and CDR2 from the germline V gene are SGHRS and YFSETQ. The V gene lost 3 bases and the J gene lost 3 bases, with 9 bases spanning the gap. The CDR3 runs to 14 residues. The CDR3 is CASSSRQDTGELFF. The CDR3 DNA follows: TGCGCCAGCAGCTCCCGACAGGACACCGGGGAGCTGTTTTTT. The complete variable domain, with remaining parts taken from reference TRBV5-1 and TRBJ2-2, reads KAGVTQTPRYLIKTRGQQVTLSCSPISGHRSVSWYQQTPGQGLQFLFEYFSETQRNKGNFPGRFSGRQFSNSRSEMNVSTLELGDSALYLCASSSRQDTGELFFGEGSRLTVL.

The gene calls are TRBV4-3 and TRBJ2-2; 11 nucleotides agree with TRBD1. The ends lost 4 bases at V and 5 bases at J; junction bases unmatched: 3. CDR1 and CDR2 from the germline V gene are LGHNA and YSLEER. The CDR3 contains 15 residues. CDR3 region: CASSLGDRGTGELFF. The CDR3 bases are TGCGCCAGCAGCCTCGGGGACAGGGGGACCGGGGAGCTGTTTTTT.

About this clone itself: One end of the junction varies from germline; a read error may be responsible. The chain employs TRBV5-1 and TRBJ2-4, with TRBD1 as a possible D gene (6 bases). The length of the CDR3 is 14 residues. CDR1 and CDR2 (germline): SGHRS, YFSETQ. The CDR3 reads CASSLGTATVAVDF. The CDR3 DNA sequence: TGCGCCAGCAGCTTGGGGACAGCCACCGTCGCAGTAGACTTC.

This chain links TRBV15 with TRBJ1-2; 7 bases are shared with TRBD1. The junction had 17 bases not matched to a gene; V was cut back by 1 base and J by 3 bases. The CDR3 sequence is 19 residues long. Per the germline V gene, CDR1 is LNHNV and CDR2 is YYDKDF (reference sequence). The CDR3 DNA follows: TGTGCCACCAGCAGAGTAATACTGGGGACAGCCGCCTTCCACTATGGCTACACCTTC. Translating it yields CATSRVILGTAAFHYGYTF. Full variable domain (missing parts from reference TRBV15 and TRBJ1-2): DAMVIQNPRYQVTQFGKPVTLSCSQTLNHNVMYWYQQKSSQAPKLLFHYYDKDFNNEADTPDNFQSRRPNTSFCFLDIRSPGLGDTAMYLCATSRVILGTAAFHYGYTFGSGTRLTVV.

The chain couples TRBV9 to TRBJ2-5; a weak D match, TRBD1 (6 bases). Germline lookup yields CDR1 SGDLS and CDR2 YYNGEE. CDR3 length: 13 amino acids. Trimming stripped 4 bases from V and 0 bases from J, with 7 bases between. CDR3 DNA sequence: TGTGCCAGCAGCTGGGACAACCAAGAGACCCAGTACTTC. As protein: CASSWDNQETQYF.

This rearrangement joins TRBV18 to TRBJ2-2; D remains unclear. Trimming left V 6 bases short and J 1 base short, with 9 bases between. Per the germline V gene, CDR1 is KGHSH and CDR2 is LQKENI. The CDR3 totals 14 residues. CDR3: CASSPSLNTGELFF. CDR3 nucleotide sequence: TGTGCCAGCTCCCCTAGTCTGAACACCGGGGAGCTGTTTTTT.

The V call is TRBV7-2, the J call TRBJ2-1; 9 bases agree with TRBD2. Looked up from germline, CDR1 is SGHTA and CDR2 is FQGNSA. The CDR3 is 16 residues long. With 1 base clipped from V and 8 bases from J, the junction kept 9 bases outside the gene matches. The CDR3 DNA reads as TGTGCCAGCAGCTTAGTTACTAGCGGGTTGGGCCATGAGCAGTTCTTC. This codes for CASSLVTSGLGHEQFF.

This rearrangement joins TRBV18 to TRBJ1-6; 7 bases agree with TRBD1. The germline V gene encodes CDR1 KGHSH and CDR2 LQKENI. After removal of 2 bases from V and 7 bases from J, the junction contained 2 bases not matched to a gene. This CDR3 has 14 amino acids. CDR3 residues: CASSPGGGNSPLHF. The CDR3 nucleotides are TGTGCCAGCTCACCAGGAGGGGGCAATTCACCCCTCCACTTT.

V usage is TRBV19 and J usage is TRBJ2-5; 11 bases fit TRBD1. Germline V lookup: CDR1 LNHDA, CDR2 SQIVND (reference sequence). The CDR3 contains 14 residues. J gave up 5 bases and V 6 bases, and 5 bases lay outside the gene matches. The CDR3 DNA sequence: TGTGCCAGTAGGGACAGGGGGCGTTCTGAGACCCAGTACTTC. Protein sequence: CASRDRGRSETQYF.

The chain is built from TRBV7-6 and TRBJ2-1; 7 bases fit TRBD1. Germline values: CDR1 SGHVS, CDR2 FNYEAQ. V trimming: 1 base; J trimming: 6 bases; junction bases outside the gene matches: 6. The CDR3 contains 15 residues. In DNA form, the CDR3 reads TGTGCCAGCAGCTTAGTTGGGACAGTGGTCAATGAGCAGTTCTTC. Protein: CASSLVGTVVNEQFF.

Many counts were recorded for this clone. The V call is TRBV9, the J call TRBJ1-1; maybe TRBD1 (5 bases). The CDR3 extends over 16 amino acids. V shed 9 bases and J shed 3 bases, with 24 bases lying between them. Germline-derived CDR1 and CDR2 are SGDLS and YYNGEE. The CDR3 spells CATRTAWGRGDTEAFF. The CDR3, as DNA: TGTGCCACTAGAACAGCCTGGGGGAGGGGTGACACTGAAGCTTTCTTT.

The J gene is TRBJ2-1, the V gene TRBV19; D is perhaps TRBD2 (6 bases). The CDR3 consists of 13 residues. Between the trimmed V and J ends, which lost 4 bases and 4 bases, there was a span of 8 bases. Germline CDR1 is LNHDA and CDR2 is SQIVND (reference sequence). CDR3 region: CASSTAGYNEQFF. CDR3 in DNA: TGTGCCAGTAGTACTGCGGGATACAATGAGCAGTTCTTC.

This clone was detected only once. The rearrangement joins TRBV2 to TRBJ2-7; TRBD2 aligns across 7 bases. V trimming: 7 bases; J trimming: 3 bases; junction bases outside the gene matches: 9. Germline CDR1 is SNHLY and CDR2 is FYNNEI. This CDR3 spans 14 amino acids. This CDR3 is CASMGGGGGYEQYF. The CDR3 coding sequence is TGTGCCAGCATGGGGGGGGGTGGCGGCTACGAGCAGTACTTC.